The present T cell receptor (beta chain) was sequenced within a study of vaccination and CD4 T cells after COVID-19 (dated by TCRdb to about 2022). About the investigation overall: Convalescent patients had a positive SARS-CoV-2 result on nasal swab PCR, and of these patients, some 10 had mild disease and one had severe disease. Six males and four females were included in the convalescent cohort, with two Hispanic individuals, seven Caucasians, two Asians and one multiracial person represented. Participants got two doses of the Pfizer-BioNTech BNT162b2 vaccine (n=8) or two doses of the Moderna mRNA-1273 vaccine (n=2). Post-COVID blood samples were collected from convalescent patients a median of roughly 100 days after diagnosis, with a range of about 30 to 180 days. Post-vaccine blood samples were obtained a median of roughly 75 days after the second vaccine dose, with a range of roughly 14 to 241 days. The cultures were stimulated with overlapping spike peptide pools from SARS-CoV-2 and from the common cold coronaviruses HCoV-NL63, HCoV-OC43 and HCoV-229E. In control cultures, a CEFX viral epitope pool was used as positive control, an HIV-1 Nef peptide pool was used as negative control, or no peptide was added. In approximately ten COVID-19 convalescent patients and a few infection-naive healthy vaccine recipients, the spike-specific CD4+ TCR repertoire before mRNA vaccination was compared with the repertoire after mRNA vaccination. Findings and caveats that apply to the study as a whole: Only a relatively small number of convalescent patients were included in the study, and early timepoints following natural infection were not analyzed. In convalescent patients, a median around 90% of post-vaccine SARS-CoV-2-reactive clones were detected only after vaccination, suggesting vaccine-specific priming. In convalescent patients, nearly all vaccine-specific clones (304 of 307) were found to be mono-reactive for SARS-CoV-2 spike rather than cross-reactive with common cold coronaviruses. The median number of SARS-CoV-2-reactive clonotypes rose from around 21 after infection to roughly 38 after vaccination, but the change was not significant.

This clonotype was observed a few times. This clone's antigen is unknown. The record has no base qualities; no much larger clone is one base away. Receptors were amplified or captured by PCR. TCR sequencing of DNA from cultured CD4+ T cells used the Oncomine TCR Beta short-read assay at the Johns Hopkins FTIC core. The QIAamp micro DNA kit was used to extract genomic DNA from the cultured CD4+ T cells. Oncomine TCR Beta libraries from cultured CD4+ T cells were pooled using unique dual indexes and sequenced on an Illumina iSeq 100. As for the original processing: Non-productive sequences were removed, and CDR3s not starting with C, not ending with F or W, or shorter than 7 amino acids were discarded. The MANAFEST web application was used to identify antigen-specific clonotypes by comparing peptide-stimulated wells against reference wells and other culture wells. An FDR below 0.05, an odds ratio above 5, and a productive frequency above 0.1% in at least two of three replicate wells were required for clones to be considered positive. A clonotype was classed as cross-reactive if the clonotype showed significant expansion both in SARS-CoV-2 spike wells and in at least one common cold coronavirus spike condition. Using R version 3.6.1, CDR3 homology was evaluated through Levenshtein distances (stringdist) along with unrooted phylogenetic trees (ape). The public reads were reprocessed in TCRdb via fastp at Q25 and MiXCR, keeping in-frame beta chains. For every CDR3 protein sequence, its rows merge into one entry that carries the most common genes and DNA. Here the V and J calls rest on TCRdb's processing, not on the authors' analysis. Counted in this sample were 7,500 or so distinct CDR3 sequences; 60% to 80% of them appeared once. Approximately 19% of the sample is in the top ten clones.

Interpreted using the paper, the treatment or condition label stands for: approximately 11-day PBMC culture with coronavirus spike peptide pools or control peptides (ViraFEST assay). To expand antigen-specific T cells with peptide pools and then pick out the expanded clonotypes through TCR sequencing, the study relied on the ViraFEST assay. The positive SARS-CoV-2 PCR tests of the convalescent patients were dated from March to December 2020, before the Alpha, Beta and Delta variants emerged in the United States. Approximately 2.1 million PBMCs per well were cultured in IMDM with approximately 5% human AB serum and approximately 9.8 IU/ml IL-2, plus 10 ug/ml peptide pools. Half of the culture medium was replaced with fresh IL-2-containing medium on days 3 and 7. Once the cells had been in culture for 10 days, the EasySep CD4+ T cell isolation kit was used to isolate CD4+ T cells by negative selection. Ficoll-Paque Plus gradient centrifugation was used to isolate PBMCs from whole blood, and the isolated PBMCs were then either used fresh or cryopreserved at -140C. Culture conditions were generally each tested in triplicate wells.

Source: cultured CD4+ T cells from blood, taken after SARS-CoV-2 vaccination. This receptor was obtained from a human donor with COVID-19.

This receptor carries the CDR3 CASSLGAGVIDEQYF. At the DNA level, the sequence is TGTGCCAGCAGCTTAGGGGCAGGGGTGATCGACGAGCAGTACTTC. The V gene is TRBV11-2 and the J gene is TRBJ2-7, and the D gene may be TRBD1, 6 bases matching. From the cysteine up to the phenylalanine, the CDR3 has a length of 15 residues. Left in the record is the CDR3 DNA by itself, 45 bases read in frame from the first base. CDR1 and CDR2 are drawn from the germline V gene: SGHAT, FQNNGV. The germline ends are 15 bases apart after V is trimmed by 1 base and J by 5 bases.